This T cell receptor beta chain comes out of a study of graft-versus-host responses after intestinal transplantation (dated by TCRdb to the early 2020s). Regarding the study in general: The transplants that recipients got were multivisceral, liver-intestinal, or isolated intestinal. Anti-thymocyte globulin induction was given to all recipients, followed by maintenance tacrolimus and steroids for around three years. Graft-versus-host and host-versus-graft alloreactive T cell clones were tracked in the graft, circulation and bone marrow after intestinal transplantation using bulk TCR-beta CDR3 sequencing. To identify alloreactive clones, pre-transplant mixed lymphocyte reaction products were sequenced and then compared with unstimulated pre-transplant donor and recipient T cells. Of the roughly 23 intestinal transplant recipients enrolled in the cohort, one of whom was a retransplant, a few patients without pretransplant specimens were excluded. Donor T cell macrochimerism was defined as a peak of at least 4% donor T cells among recipient peripheral blood mononuclear cells. Rather than going through the commercial service, samples from three later patients were sequenced in-house on an Illumina MiSeq and processed with MiXCR.

Receptors were amplified or captured by the immunoSEQ multiplex PCR assay. For most patients, genomic DNA was isolated with the Qiagen DNeasy Blood and Tissue Kit and shipped frozen to Adaptive Biotechnologies for TCR sequencing. For most patients, high-throughput TCR-beta CDR3 sequencing of genomic DNA was performed by Adaptive Biotechnologies. In the authors' own workflow: Adaptive's ImmunoSEQ software supplied the TCR sequencing data for around 19 patients, while MiXCR and VDJtools were used to process three other patients. CD4 versus CD8 sorting errors were corrected by removing sequences found in both subsets at a frequency ratio below 5:1. CDR3 nucleotide sequences shared by donor and recipient were removed because the origin of these sequences could not be assigned. To count as alloreactive, a clone needed at least 2-fold expansion over unstimulated cells and a minimum CFSE-low frequency of 0.002% (template counts) or 0.001% (read counts). Clones were considered mappable if detected in sequenced pre-transplant spleen, lymph node, or MLR CFSE-low populations of the donor or recipient. Cumulative frequency of alloreactive clones was calculated as a percentage of all sequences weighted by copy number. Sourced from immuneACCESS, this table was stored by TCRdb with only in-frame sequences that have V and J called. A share of the clones is absent; for the studies checked, an unresolved V gene accounts for under half, and the remainder has no known explanation. The V and J calls and the clone size are those of that table, but D and trimming were determined from the DNA. Counted in this sample were tens of thousands of clones; about nine tenths of them appeared once. The ten biggest clones cover roughly 0.099% of the sample.

From its cysteine to its phenylalanine, the CDR3 spans 14 amino acids. Just CDR3 DNA is preserved here, 42 bases in frame from base 1. The germline V gene gives CDR1 as SGHRS and CDR2 as YFSETQ. V lost 0 bases and J lost 5 bases; the stretch between them is 11 bases long. Explained via the paper, the time point label denotes: cells obtained before transplantation from donor or recipient. CD3+CD4+ and CD3+CD8+ populations were FACS-sorted from unstimulated pre-transplant donor and recipient cells taken from spleen or lymph nodes. Overall study results and their limits: Patients with donor T cell macrochimerism had high GvH to HvG T cell clonal ratios in their allografts. Conclusions were limited by the relatively low number and heterogeneity of intestinal transplant patients. GvH clones turned up in recipient bone marrow, with some appearing earlier in ileal mucosa or blood, a pattern consistent with an intestinal mucosal origin. Early after transplant, declines in HvG clones were associated with peak levels of circulating GvH clones.

A note on this clone: The antigen it binds to is not known. Base qualities are not at hand, and no much larger clone is one base apart.

Here the chain combines TRBV5-1 and TRBJ1-1, with a weak D call of TRBD1 (5 bases match). The sequences come from unstimulated CD4+ T cells sorted from spleen or lymph node cells, collected before intestinal transplant. This clonotype originated in a human donor who received an intestinal transplant. The DNA sequence is given as TGCGCCAGCAGCTTGGGGGCAGGGTCGACTGAAGCTTTCTTT. Translated, this is CASSLGAGSTEAFF.